Listed below are T cell receptor beta chains from one sample, sequenced in a study of beta chain features in type 1 diabetes. Method: immunoSEQ multiplex PCR; TCRdb's copy keeps in-frame clones and lacks some. Here the sample spans around 690,000 clones, around an eighth being singletons. Sequencing was carried out using naive CD4+ T cells from blood. The source is a man aged 25-40 years with type 1 diabetes. The CDR3 runs from the conserved cysteine through the conserved F or W. Fields, in order: V gene, J gene, D gene, clone size, CDR3 protein, CDR3 DNA. D genes are given only for firm matches. Part of the rows lack a size; the others show once, few, many or a class for expanded clones.

>TRBV6-5|TRBJ2-4|.|.
CASSSSAAKNIQYF
TGTGCCAGCAGTTCATCGGCGGCCAAAAACATTCAGTACTTC
>TRBV15|TRBJ2-7|TRBD2|few
CATSRAGTSSYEQYF
TGTGCCACCAGCAGAGCGGGGACTAGCTCCTACGAGCAGTACTTC
>TRBV9|TRBJ2-1|.|few
CASSAAQVSSYNEQFF
TGTGCCAGCAGCGCGGCACAGGTCAGCTCCTACAATGAGCAGTTCTTC
>TRBV20-1|TRBJ2-1|.|few
CSALLVGEQFF
TGCAGTGCCCTACTCGTAGGTGAGCAGTTCTTC
>TRBV2|TRBJ1-2|.|.
CASRRTETYYGYTF
TGTGCCAGCAGGAGGACAGAGACCTACTATGGCTACACCTTC
>TRBV11-1|TRBJ1-1|.|few
CASSFTRSGTEAFF
TGTGCCAGCAGCTTTACGAGAAGTGGGACTGAAGCTTTCTTT
>TRBV5-1|TRBJ1-1|.|few
CASSLVNQGRTEAFF
TGCGCCAGCAGCTTGGTTAATCAGGGTCGTACTGAAGCTTTCTTT
>TRBV5-1|TRBJ2-1|TRBD1|few
CASSSGTGTYNEQFF
TGCGCCAGCAGCTCCGGGACAGGAACTTACAATGAGCAGTTCTTC
>TRBV7-9|TRBJ2-1|TRBD2|.
CASSSKALSGGSSYNEQFF
TGTGCCAGCAGCTCAAAGGCCCTTAGCGGGGGTAGCTCCTACAATGAGCAGTTCTTC
>TRBV30|TRBJ1-5|.|.
CAWSVLQGSNQPQHF
TGTGCCTGGAGTGTACTACAGGGTAGCAATCAGCCCCAGCATTTT
>TRBV5-6|TRBJ2-7|.|few
CASSSDSYEQYF
TGTGCCAGCAGCTCGGACAGCTACGAGCAGTACTTC
>TRBV9|TRBJ1-2|.|few
CASSGNDGYTF
TGTGCCAGCAGCGGGAACGATGGCTACACCTTC
>TRBV2|TRBJ2-3|.|.
CASTPGTLPTDTQYF
TGTGCCAGCACCCCCGGGACTTTACCAACAGATACGCAGTATTTT
>TRBV18|TRBJ2-5|TRBD2|few
CASSPPGLAVQETQYF
TGTGCCAGCTCACCACCGGGACTAGCTGTTCAAGAGACCCAGTACTTC